This T cell receptor (beta chain) was sequenced during a study of blood T cell repertoires in COVID-19. Study-level background: Acute and convalescent COVID-19 samples came from the United States, Italy and Spain. PBMCs, B-cell-depleted T cells, or T cells provided the cDNA or gDNA that made up the material.

V gave up 2 bases and J gave up 4 bases, with 9 bases separating them. CDR1 and CDR2 (germline): GTSNPN, SVGIG (reference sequence). The CDR3 spans 13 residues. In the authors' methods: The authors estimated nucleated cell counts from reference gene primer amplification. The method was immunoSEQ multiplex PCR; TCRdb's version includes in-frame clones alone and lacks a portion of them. Clone size and the V and J calls come from that table; the DNA yielded D and trimming. The sample carries fewer than 40,000 clones, around 90% recorded once. The TCR originated in a human donor in a cohort sampled during active COVID-19. The specimen was peripheral blood. The rearrangement joins TRBV30 to TRBJ1-5, with TRBD1 as a possible D gene (6 bases). CDR3 DNA sequence: TGTGCCTGGAGTTCCAGGGGAAATCAGCCCCAGCATTTT. It translates to CAWSSRGNQPQHF.